This TCR beta chain was observed in a study of blood T cell repertoires in COVID-19. Measured with immunoSEQ multiplex PCR; TCRdb has only the in-frame clones, and not every one. This repertoire shows under 300,000 clones, roughly 91% found once; its top ten account for over 2%. Assignment of participants to cohorts was predicated upon participant-reported clinical history. Germline V lookup: CDR1 MNHEY, CDR2 SMNVEV (reference sequence). This CDR3 comprises 15 residues. With 5 bases removed from V and 5 bases from J, the gap between germline ends came to 16 bases. The chain employs TRBV27 and TRBJ1-5; TRBD1 might be the D (6 bases). The material sequenced was PBMCs or T cells enriched from blood (not recorded which). This receptor was obtained from a middle-aged woman with acute COVID-19. The CDR3 loop is CASSEHPAGDQPQHF. In DNA, the CDR3 is TGTGCCAGCAGTGAACACCCCGCAGGGGATCAGCCCCAGCATTTT.